The clone carrying this T cell receptor (beta chain) was detected once. As yet, its antigen is unknown. The data belong to a study of cytomegalovirus exposure and HLA in healthy donors. Points from the study as a whole: Fewer than 20,000 TCR beta sequences were associated with HLA alleles at 0.05 false discovery rate in a later analysis.

Germline assignment: CDR1 KGHSH and CDR2 LQKENI. The CDR3 loop spans 14 amino acids. V lost 3 bases to trimming and J lost 5 bases, with 11 bases between them. PCR primers comprised 60 Vbeta and 13 Jbeta primers. The data were produced by immunoSEQ multiplex PCR, yet TCRdb's version contains in-frame clones alone and is incomplete. The table shows 65,000 to 95,000 clones, with around three quarters occurring only once. Sequencing input: PBMCs. The genes are TRBV18 and TRBJ2-4, with D possibly TRBD2 on 5 matching bases. This receptor was obtained from a man aged 25 to 45 in good health and CMV-seronegative. The CDR3 DNA reads TGTGCCAGCTCACCCTCGGGGTTTGAAAACATTCAGTACTTC. Residues: CASSPSGFENIQYF.